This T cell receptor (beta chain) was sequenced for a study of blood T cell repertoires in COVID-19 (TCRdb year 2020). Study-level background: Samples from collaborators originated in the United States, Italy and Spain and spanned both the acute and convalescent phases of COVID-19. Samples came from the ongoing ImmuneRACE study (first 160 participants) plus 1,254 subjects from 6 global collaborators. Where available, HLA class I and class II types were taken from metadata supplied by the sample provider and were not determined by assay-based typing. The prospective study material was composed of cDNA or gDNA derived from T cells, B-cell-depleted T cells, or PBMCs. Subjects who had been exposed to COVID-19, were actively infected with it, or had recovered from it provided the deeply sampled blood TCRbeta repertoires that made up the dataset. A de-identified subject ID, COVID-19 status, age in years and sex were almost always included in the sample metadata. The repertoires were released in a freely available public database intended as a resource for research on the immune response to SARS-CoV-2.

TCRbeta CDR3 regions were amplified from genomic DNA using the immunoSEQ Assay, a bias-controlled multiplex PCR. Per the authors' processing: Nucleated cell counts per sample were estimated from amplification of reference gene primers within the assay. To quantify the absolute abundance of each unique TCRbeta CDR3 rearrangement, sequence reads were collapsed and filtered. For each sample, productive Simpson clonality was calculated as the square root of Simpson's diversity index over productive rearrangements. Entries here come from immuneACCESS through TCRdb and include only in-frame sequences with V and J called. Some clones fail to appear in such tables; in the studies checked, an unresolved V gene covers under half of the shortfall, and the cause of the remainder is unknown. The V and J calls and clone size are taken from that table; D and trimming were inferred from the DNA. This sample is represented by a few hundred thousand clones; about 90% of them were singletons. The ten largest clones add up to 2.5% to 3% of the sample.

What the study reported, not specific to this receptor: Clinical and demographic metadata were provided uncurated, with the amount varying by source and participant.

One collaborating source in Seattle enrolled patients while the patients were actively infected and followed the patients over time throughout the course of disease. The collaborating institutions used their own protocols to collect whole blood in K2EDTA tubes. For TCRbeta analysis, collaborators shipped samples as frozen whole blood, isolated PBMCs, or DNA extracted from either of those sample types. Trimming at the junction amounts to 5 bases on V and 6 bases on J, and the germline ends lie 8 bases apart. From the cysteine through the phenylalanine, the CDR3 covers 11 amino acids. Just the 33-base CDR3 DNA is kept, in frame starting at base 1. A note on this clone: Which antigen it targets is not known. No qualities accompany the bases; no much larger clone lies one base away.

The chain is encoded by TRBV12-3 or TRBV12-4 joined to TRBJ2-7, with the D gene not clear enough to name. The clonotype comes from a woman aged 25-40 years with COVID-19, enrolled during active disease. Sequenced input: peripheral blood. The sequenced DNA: TGTGCCAGCAGTCTCGCGGTCGAGCAGTACTTC. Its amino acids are CASSLAVEQYF.